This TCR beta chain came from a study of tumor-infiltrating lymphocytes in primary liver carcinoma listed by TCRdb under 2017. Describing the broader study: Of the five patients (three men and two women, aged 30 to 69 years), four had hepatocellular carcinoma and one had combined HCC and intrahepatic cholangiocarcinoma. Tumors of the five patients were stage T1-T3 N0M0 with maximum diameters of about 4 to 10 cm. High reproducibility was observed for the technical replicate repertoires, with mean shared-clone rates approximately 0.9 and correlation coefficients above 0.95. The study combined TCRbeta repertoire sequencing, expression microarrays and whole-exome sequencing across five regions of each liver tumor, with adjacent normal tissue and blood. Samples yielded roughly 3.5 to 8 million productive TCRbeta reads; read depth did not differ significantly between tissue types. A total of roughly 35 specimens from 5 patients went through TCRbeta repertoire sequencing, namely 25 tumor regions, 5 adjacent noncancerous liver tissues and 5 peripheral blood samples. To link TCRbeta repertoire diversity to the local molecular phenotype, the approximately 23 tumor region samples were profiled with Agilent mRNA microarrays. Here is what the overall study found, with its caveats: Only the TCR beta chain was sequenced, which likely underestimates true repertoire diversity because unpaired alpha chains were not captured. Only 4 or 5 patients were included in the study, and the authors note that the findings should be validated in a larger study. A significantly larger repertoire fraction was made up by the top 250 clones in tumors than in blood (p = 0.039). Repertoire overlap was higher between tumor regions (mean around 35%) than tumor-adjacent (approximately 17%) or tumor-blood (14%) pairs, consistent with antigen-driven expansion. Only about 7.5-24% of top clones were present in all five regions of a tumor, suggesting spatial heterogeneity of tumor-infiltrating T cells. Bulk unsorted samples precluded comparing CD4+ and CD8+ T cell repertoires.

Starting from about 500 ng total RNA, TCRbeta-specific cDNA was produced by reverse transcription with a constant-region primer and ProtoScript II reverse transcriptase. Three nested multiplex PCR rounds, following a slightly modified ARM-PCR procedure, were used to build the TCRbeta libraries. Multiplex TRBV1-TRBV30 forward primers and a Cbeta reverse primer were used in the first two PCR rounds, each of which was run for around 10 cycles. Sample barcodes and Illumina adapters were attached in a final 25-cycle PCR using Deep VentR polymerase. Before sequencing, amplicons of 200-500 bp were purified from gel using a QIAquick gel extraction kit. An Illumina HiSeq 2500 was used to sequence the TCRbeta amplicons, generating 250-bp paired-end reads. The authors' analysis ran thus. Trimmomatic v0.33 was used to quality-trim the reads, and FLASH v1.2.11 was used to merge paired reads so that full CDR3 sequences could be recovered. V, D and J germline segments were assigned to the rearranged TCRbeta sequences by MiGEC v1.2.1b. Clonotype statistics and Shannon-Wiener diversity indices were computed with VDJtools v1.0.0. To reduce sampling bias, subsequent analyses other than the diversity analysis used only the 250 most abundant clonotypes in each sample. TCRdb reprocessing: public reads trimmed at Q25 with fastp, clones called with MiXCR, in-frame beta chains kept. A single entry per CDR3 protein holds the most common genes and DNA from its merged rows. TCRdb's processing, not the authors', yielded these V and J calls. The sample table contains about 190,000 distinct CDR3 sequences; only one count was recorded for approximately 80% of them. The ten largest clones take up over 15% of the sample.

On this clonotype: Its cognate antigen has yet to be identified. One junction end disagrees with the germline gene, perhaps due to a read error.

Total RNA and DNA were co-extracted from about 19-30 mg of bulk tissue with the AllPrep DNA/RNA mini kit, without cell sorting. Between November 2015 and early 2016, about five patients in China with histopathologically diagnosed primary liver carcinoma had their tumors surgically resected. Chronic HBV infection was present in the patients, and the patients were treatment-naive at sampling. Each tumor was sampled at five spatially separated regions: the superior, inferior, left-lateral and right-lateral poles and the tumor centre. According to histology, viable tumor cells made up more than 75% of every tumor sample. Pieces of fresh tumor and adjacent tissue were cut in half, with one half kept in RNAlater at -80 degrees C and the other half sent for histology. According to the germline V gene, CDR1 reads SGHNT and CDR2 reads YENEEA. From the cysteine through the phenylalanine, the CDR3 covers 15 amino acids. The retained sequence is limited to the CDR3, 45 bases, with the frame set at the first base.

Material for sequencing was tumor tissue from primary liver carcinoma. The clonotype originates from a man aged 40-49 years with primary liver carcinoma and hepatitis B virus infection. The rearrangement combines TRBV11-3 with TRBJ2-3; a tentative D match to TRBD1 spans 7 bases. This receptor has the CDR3 CASSPGGGGTDAQYF. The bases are TGTGCCAGCAGTCCAGGGGGAGGTGGCACAGATGCGCAATATTTT.